This T cell receptor (beta chain) was sequenced for a study of Ad26.COV2.S vaccination and SARS-CoV-2 variants. Study outcomes and limitations: Vaccinated individuals (as opposed to placebo recipients) had higher spike-specific TCR breadth.

Sequenced by immunoSEQ multiplex PCR; TCRdb stores in-frame clones only, minus some. The sample includes about 350,000 clones, about 85% seen only once; the top ten take 6.4%. The V gene end was trimmed by 6 bases and the J gene end by 4 bases; junction bases not matched to a gene: 12. This CDR3 comprises 17 residues. CDR1 and CDR2 from the germline V gene are MNHEY and SMNVEV (reference sequence). The treatment was: over 15 received Ad26.COV2.S at low or high dose, single or two shots; about five received placebo; per-sample allocation not given. The investigators took samples on day 63 after the first vaccine or placebo injection. Concerning this clone itself: Its cognate antigen is unknown.

The sample was peripheral blood, taken in a trial of Ad26.COV2.S vaccine versus placebo. The receptor comes from a person between 18 and 65 years old who received the Ad26.COV2.S COVID-19 vaccine or a placebo. The chain couples TRBV27 to TRBJ2-3; 11 positions agree with TRBD2. DNA for the CDR3: TGTGCCAGCAGCAGTTTTGGTAGCGGGAGGGGCGCAGATACGCAGTATTTT. This gives the protein CASSSFGSGRGADTQYF.